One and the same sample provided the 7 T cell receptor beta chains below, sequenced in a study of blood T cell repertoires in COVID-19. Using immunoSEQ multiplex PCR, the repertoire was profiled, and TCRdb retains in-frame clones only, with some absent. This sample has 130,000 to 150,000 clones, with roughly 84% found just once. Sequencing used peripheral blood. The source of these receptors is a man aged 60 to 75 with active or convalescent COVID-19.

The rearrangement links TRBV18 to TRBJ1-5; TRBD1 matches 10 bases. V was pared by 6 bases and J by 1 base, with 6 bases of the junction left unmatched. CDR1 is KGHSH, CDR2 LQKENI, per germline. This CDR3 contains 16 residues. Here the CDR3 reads CASSPGQGSSNQPQHF. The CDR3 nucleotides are TGTGCCAGCTCCCCGGGACAGGGGTCGAGCAATCAGCCCCAGCATTTT.

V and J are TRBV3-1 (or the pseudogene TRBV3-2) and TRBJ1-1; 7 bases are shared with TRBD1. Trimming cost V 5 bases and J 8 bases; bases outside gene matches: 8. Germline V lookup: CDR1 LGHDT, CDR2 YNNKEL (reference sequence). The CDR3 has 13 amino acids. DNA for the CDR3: TGTGCCAGCAGCAGAACAAGGACAGGAGAAGCTTTCTTT. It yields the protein CASSRTRTGEAFF.

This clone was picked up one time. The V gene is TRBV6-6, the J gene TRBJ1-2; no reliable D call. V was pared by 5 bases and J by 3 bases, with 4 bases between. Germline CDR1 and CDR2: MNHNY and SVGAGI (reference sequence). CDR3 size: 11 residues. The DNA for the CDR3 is TGTGCCAGCAGTACTTACTATGGCTACACCTTC. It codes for CASSTYYGYTF.

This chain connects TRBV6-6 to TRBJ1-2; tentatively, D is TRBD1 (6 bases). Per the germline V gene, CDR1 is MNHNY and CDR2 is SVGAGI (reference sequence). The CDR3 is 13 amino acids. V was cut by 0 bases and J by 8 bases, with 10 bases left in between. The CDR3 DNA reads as TGTGCCAGCAGTTACTCAGGGGGAATGGGCTACACCTTC. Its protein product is CASSYSGGMGYTF.

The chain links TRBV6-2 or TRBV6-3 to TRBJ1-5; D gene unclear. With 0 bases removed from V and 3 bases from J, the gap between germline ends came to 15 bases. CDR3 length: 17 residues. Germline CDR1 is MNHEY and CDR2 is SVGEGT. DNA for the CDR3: TGTGCCAGCAGTTACTCGACCGGGGAGTCGTACAATCAGCCCCAGCATTTT. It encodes CASSYSTGESYNQPQHF.

CDR3 nucleotide sequence: TGTGCCAGCAGTCCCGACCGGAGCTCCTACAATGAGCAGTTCTTC. Translating it yields CASSPDRSSYNEQFF. The chain joins TRBV7-2 to TRBJ2-1, with D unresolved. The germline gives CDR1 SGHTA, CDR2 FQGNSA. This CDR3 contains 15 residues. V lost 6 bases to trimming and J lost 0 bases, with 12 bases between them.

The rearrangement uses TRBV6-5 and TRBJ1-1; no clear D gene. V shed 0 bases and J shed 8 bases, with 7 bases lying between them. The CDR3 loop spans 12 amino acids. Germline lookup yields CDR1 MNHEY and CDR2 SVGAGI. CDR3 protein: CASSYSLTEAFF. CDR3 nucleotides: TGTGCCAGCAGTTACTCTCTAACCGAAGCTTTCTTT.